Shown below are 13 T cell receptor beta chains from a single sample sequenced in a study of cytomegalovirus exposure and HLA in healthy donors (dated by TCRdb to between 2016 and 2019). Receptor libraries were prepared by the immunoSEQ multiplex PCR assay. The multiplex PCR relied on a mix of 60 forward primers for TCR Vbeta segments and 13 reverse primers for TCR Jbeta segments. TCRdb holds this immuneACCESS table with in-frame rearrangements only. Some clones are missing; in checked studies, unresolved V genes explain under half, and the rest has no known cause. Here the sample has about 140,000 clones; over 65% occur a single time. The ten most abundant clones make up approximately 1.5% of the sample. Sequencing used PBMCs. The receptors come from a man aged 40-50 years in good health and CMV-seronegative.

This clone was observed a single time. The rearrangement joins TRBV19 to TRBJ1-3, with unresolved D. Germline loops: CDR1 LNHDA, CDR2 SQIVND (reference sequence). CDR3 length: 15 residues. Trimming removed 7 bases from V and 0 bases from J, with 13 bases in between. The CDR3 region is CASNLDSSSGNTIYF. In DNA, the CDR3 is TGTGCCAGTAACCTGGACTCTTCCTCTGGAAACACCATATATTTT.

The rearrangement joins TRBV7-9 to TRBJ1-5; D gene uncertain. Trimming stripped 5 bases from V and 1 base from J, with 9 bases between. Germline loops: CDR1 SEHNR, CDR2 FQNEAQ (reference sequence). This CDR3 is built from 14 residues. Here the CDR3 reads CASSRGGSNQPQHF. Here the CDR3 DNA reads TGTGCCAGCAGCCGCGGCGGGAGCAATCAGCCCCAGCATTTT.

The chain recombines TRBV7-9 with TRBJ2-7; 7 bases fit TRBD2. V lost 5 bases to trimming and J lost 6 bases; unmatched junction nucleotides: 7. This CDR3 contains 13 residues. The germline CDR1 and CDR2 sequences are SEHNR and FQNEAQ (reference sequence). CDR3 protein: CASSPGLPPEQYF. The DNA for the CDR3 is TGTGCCAGCAGCCCGGGACTACCTCCCGAGCAGTACTTC.

This rearrangement joins TRBV28 to TRBJ1-2; 7 bases match TRBD1. CDR1 and CDR2 (germline): MDHEN, SYDVKM. J was trimmed by 7 bases and V by 8 bases; bases with no gene match: 16. CDR3 length: 15 amino acids. The CDR3 loop reads CASSIRDSKIAGYTF. The CDR3, as DNA: TGTGCCAGCTCCATCCGGGACAGCAAAATAGCTGGCTACACCTTC.

In regard to this clone: This same CDR3 is encoded by further DNA sequences in the sample. The CDR3, as DNA: TGTGCCAGCAGTTACTCCCAGGGTAGGAATCAGCCCCAGCATTTT. Protein: CASSYSQGRNQPQHF. The gene calls are TRBV6-6 and TRBJ1-5, with D perhaps matching TRBD1 (5 bases). The germline V gene encodes CDR1 MNHNY and CDR2 SVGAGI (reference sequence). With 0 bases removed from V and 4 bases from J, the gap between germline ends came to 10 bases. The CDR3 contains 15 residues.

This clone was detected only a few times. The chain carries TRBV2 and TRBJ2-7, with a possible D match to TRBD2 (6 bases). The V end was cut by 4 bases, the J end by 0 bases, with 13 bases between. The CDR3 has 15 residues. Germline CDR1 SNHLY, CDR2 FYNNEI. For the CDR3, the DNA is TGTGCCAGCAGTGTAGGTAGCGGTCACTCCTACGAGCAGTACTTC. Amino acids: CASSVGSGHSYEQYF.

This chain links TRBV27 with TRBJ2-7, with TRBD1 matching 8 bases. The trim removed 4 bases at V and 6 bases at J, leaving 11 bases unmatched. The CDR3 consists of 15 residues. Germline CDR1 and CDR2: MNHEY and SMNVEV (reference sequence). CDR3 sequence: CASSSPGTGGSEQYF. The CDR3 DNA is TGTGCCAGCAGTTCCCCAGGGACAGGAGGGAGCGAGCAGTACTTC.

This chain connects TRBV28 to TRBJ2-2; weak D call: TRBD2 (7 bases). Trimming took 6 bases from V and 7 from J, leaving 18 bases between them. The CDR3 extends over 15 amino acids. Per germline, CDR1 MDHEN and CDR2 SYDVKM. In DNA, the CDR3 is TGTGCCAGCAGCGGACTAGGGGGTTACGGCGGGGAGCTGTTTTTT. It yields the protein CASSGLGGYGGELFF.

The chain employs TRBV7-9 and TRBJ2-5, with D perhaps matching TRBD2 (5 bases). Deletions cut 4 bases from V and 3 bases from J, with 9 bases between. The CDR3 loop spans 13 amino acids. CDR1 SEHNR and CDR2 FQNEAQ come from the germline V gene (reference sequence). The CDR3 spells CASSSTGEETQYF. DNA of the CDR3: TGTGCCAGCAGCTCGACCGGGGAAGAGACCCAGTACTTC.

This clone turned up a few times. This chain links TRBV5-1 with TRBJ2-3; the match to TRBD2 covers 15 bases. This CDR3 is 18 amino acids long. Germline V gene data show CDR1 as SGHRS and CDR2 as YFSETQ. V dropped 4 bases and J dropped 2; count of bases not matched to a gene: 8. In DNA form, the CDR3 reads TGCGCCAGCAGCCCTGGGACTAGCGGGGGGATTGACACAGATACGCAGTATTTT. It translates to CASSPGTSGGIDTDTQYF.

The V and J genes are TRBV18 and TRBJ2-3; 11 nucleotides match TRBD2. This CDR3 contains 14 residues. The junction had 1 base not matched to a gene; V was cut back by 3 bases and J by 5 bases. CDR1 and CDR2 from the germline V gene are KGHSH and LQKENI. CDR3 nucleotide sequence: TGTGCCAGCTCACCCGGGACTAGCGGAGATACGCAGTATTTT. Translating it yields CASSPGTSGDTQYF.

The CDR3 sequence: CASSWTGDTIEQYF. The CDR3 coding sequence is TGTGCCAGCAGCTGGACAGGGGACACAATTGAGCAGTACTTC. The chain recombines TRBV13 with TRBJ2-7; 9 bases match TRBD1. Germline V gene lookup returns CDR1 PRHDT and CDR2 FYEKMQ (reference sequence). The CDR3 has 14 residues. The J segment lost 7 bases and the V segment lost 4 bases, leaving 8 bases of the junction unmatched.

There are a few counts of this clone. The chain carries TRBV27 and TRBJ2-3; TRBD2 matches at 14 bases. The ends lost 2 bases at V and 2 bases at J; junction bases unmatched: 3. CDR3 length: 17 residues. Per germline, CDR1 MNHEY and CDR2 SMNVEV (reference sequence). In DNA, the CDR3 is TGTGCCAGCAGTTTAGGACTAGCGGGGGGTTACACAGATACGCAGTATTTT. This sequence encodes CASSLGLAGGYTDTQYF.